The 25 T cell receptor beta chains below were found in one sample sequenced in a study of human T cells and chemical hapten exposure. Time point reported: pre-sensitization, week 0. The sample's treatment: therapeutic diphenylcyclopropenone sensitization with weekly scalp DPC. In TCRdb, the RACE reads were re-called with MiXCR into one record per CDR3 protein. The sample shows about 120,000 distinct CDR3 sequences, approximately 15% of them seen only once. The material sequenced was whole blood, taken in connection with sensitization to the hapten diphenylcyclopropenone (DPC). The receptors were gathered from a woman aged 18-29 years with alopecia areata. Some clones in this sample may be carry-over from other donors' samples.

The chain is built from TRBV12-3 or TRBV12-4 and TRBJ2-5, with TRBD1 matching over 7 bases. The CDR3 is made up of 15 amino acids. V was clipped by 3 bases and J by 2 bases; unmatched bases: 6. CDR3 region: CASSFGDSRQETQYF. In nucleotides, the CDR3 is TGTGCCAGCAGTTTCGGGGACAGTAGACAAGAGACCCAGTACTTC.

This clonotype was recorded a few times. The V gene is TRBV3-1, the J gene TRBJ2-5; D remains ambiguous. Germline loops: CDR1 LGHDT, CDR2 YNNKEL (reference sequence). V gave up 6 bases and J gave up 5 bases, with 13 bases separating them. The CDR3 totals 13 residues. CDR3 sequence (DNA): TGTGCCAGCAGTCTAAACGCTGGGGAGACCCAGTACTTC. Encoded protein: CASSLNAGETQYF.

The V call is TRBV20-1, the J call TRBJ2-3; D tentatively reads TRBD1 or TRBD2 (6 bases each). The CDR3 sequence is 15 residues long. In germline, CDR1 is DFQATT, CDR2 SNEGSKA (reference sequence). V lost 0 bases and J 4 bases, leaving 14 bases between the germline ends. In DNA, the CDR3 is TGCAGTGCTAGAGATCTCAACGGGGGCGCAGATACGCAGTATTTT. This translates into CSARDLNGGADTQYF.

The chain has TRBV6-6 and TRBJ1-3; TRBD1 is a possible D gene (6 bases). Germline values: CDR1 MNHNY, CDR2 SVGAGI (reference sequence). The length of the CDR3 is 15 residues. The V gene lost 2 bases and the J gene lost 4 bases, with 12 bases spanning the gap. CDR3 nucleotide sequence: TGTGCCAGCAGTTACGGTGGGGGACAAGGAAACACCATATATTTT. This codes for CASSYGGGQGNTIYF.

Only a few counts were recorded for this clonotype. This rearrangement joins TRBV20-1 to TRBJ1-6; 7 bases map to TRBD1. Looked up from germline, CDR1 is DFQATT and CDR2 is SNEGSKA (reference sequence). Trimming took 6 bases from V and 8 from J; bases not matched to a gene: 13. The CDR3 spans 15 residues. The CDR3 loop is CSARPHRGGDSPLHF. The CDR3 DNA sequence: TGCAGTGCCCGACCCCACAGGGGTGGGGATTCACCCCTCCACTTT.

V usage is TRBV7-2 and J usage is TRBJ1-6; tentatively, D is TRBD1 (5 bases). This CDR3 contains 16 residues. Trimming shortened V by 3 bases and J by 7 bases, and 16 bases separated the two germline ends. The germline V gene encodes CDR1 SGHTA and CDR2 FQGNSA. The DNA for the CDR3 is TGTGCCAGCAGCTTTAACCTGGGACGGCAAAATTCACCCCTCCACTTT. It encodes CASSFNLGRQNSPLHF.

This chain connects TRBV28 to TRBJ2-7, with D maybe TRBD1 (5 bases). The CDR3 is 16 amino acids. From germline, CDR1 is MDHEN and CDR2 SYDVKM. Trimming shortened V by 3 bases and J by 5 bases, and 20 bases separated the two germline ends. The CDR3 region is CASSFLLSGAGNEQYF. CDR3 DNA: TGTGCCAGCAGTTTCCTTCTCTCTGGGGCCGGTAACGAGCAGTACTTC.

This clonotype occurred a few times. V and J are TRBV27 and TRBJ2-5, with D perhaps assigned TRBD1 or TRBD2 (5 bases each). V lost 8 bases and J 2 bases, leaving 15 bases between the germline ends. Germline CDR1 and CDR2: MNHEY and SMNVEV (reference sequence). The CDR3 totals 14 residues. The CDR3 sequence: CASRPGPFQETQYF. The CDR3 bases are TGTGCCAGCCGGCCGGGGCCCTTTCAAGAGACCCAGTACTTC.

In this sample, this clonotype turned up a few times. The CDR3 region is CASTSASGGAQEQFF. DNA of the CDR3: TGTGCCAGCACCTCTGCTAGCGGGGGGGCACAGGAGCAGTTCTTC. The chain links TRBV7-9 to TRBJ2-1; 12 nucleotides match TRBD2. Trimming cost V 7 bases and J 10 bases; bases outside gene matches: 11. CDR3 length: 15 amino acids. Germline-derived CDR1 and CDR2 are SEHNR and FQNEAQ (reference sequence).

The rearrangement links TRBV29-1 to TRBJ2-7; the match to TRBD1 covers 8 bases. In germline, CDR1 is SQVTM, CDR2 ANQGSEA. The J segment lost 2 bases and the V segment lost 1 base, leaving 13 bases of the junction unmatched. This CDR3 is built from 17 residues. The chain's CDR3 is CSVEATLGQGSTYEQYF. CDR3 nucleotide sequence: TGCAGCGTTGAAGCCACTCTCGGACAGGGCTCTACCTACGAGCAGTACTTC.

This clonotype occurred many times. V gene TRBV7-2 combines with J gene TRBJ1-5, with D perhaps TRBD1 (5 bases). Germline CDR1 SGHTA, CDR2 FQGNSA. V was pared by 5 bases and J by 4 bases, with 9 bases between. This CDR3 is 13 amino acids long. The DNA for the CDR3 is TGTGCCAGCAGCCGGGGGGGTAATCAGCCCCAGCATTTT. This translates into CASSRGGNQPQHF.

At least ten counts were recorded for this clonotype. V and J are TRBV25-1 and TRBJ1-5; TRBD1 might be the D (6 bases). Trimming removed 5 bases at V and 5 bases at J, with 10 bases between. This CDR3 has 13 residues. From germline, CDR1 is MGHDK and CDR2 SYGVNS. CDR3 amino acids: CASSQRGDQPQHF. The CDR3 DNA is TGTGCCAGCAGTCAAAGGGGGGATCAGCCCCAGCATTTT.

This rearrangement joins TRBV5-1 to TRBJ1-1, with D hard to call. Germline CDR1 reads SGHRS; CDR2 reads YFSETQ. The ends were cut back, 3 bases at V and 0 bases at J, with 6 bases in the middle. The CDR3 contains 13 residues. CDR3 bases: TGCGCCAGCAGCTACAAGTTGAACACTGAAGCTTTCTTT. This gives the protein CASSYKLNTEAFF.

The chain is built from TRBV11-2 and TRBJ2-5; D gene uncertain. The CDR3 runs to 13 residues. V dropped 5 bases and J dropped 3 bases, with 10 bases sitting between them. Germline CDR1 and CDR2: SGHAT and FQNNGV. The CDR3, as DNA: TGTGCCAGCAGCCCCCGGAACGAAGAGACCCAGTACTTC. Protein sequence: CASSPRNEETQYF.

This clonotype was recorded only once. The chain has TRBV12-3 or TRBV12-4 and TRBJ1-2; the D is unclear. This CDR3 spans 12 amino acids. V lost 7 bases, J lost 8 bases, and 14 bases lay in between. The CDR3 here is CASTFVDPGYTF. The DNA of the CDR3 is TGTGCCAGCACCTTTGTGGACCCAGGCTACACCTTC.

CDR3 residues: CASSRDGFEAFF. The CDR3 bases are TGTGCCAGCAGTCGCGATGGATTTGAAGCTTTCTTT. The chain recombines TRBV12-3 or TRBV12-4 with TRBJ1-1; no definite D call. V dropped 5 bases and J dropped 7 bases, with 11 bases sitting between them. The CDR3 consists of 12 residues.

This rearrangement joins TRBV28 to TRBJ2-2, with 7 bases that match TRBD1. The germline gives CDR1 MDHEN, CDR2 SYDVKM. The junction had 12 bases not matched to a gene; V was cut back by 2 bases and J by 6 bases. The length of the CDR3 is 17 residues. The CDR3 reads CASSLPSTGWSPGELFF. For the CDR3, the DNA is TGTGCCAGCAGTTTACCCTCGACAGGGTGGAGTCCCGGGGAGCTGTTTTTT.

The chain couples TRBV5-4 to TRBJ1-1; D is possibly TRBD1 (5 bases). Looked up from germline, CDR1 is SGHNT and CDR2 is YYREEE (reference sequence). With 4 bases removed from V and 3 bases from J, the gap between germline ends came to 10 bases. The length of the CDR3 is 13 residues. Here the CDR3 DNA reads TGTGCCAGCAGCATGCGGGGGTACACTGAAGCTTTCTTT. Residues: CASSMRGYTEAFF.

This clonotype has only a few counts. The V call is TRBV6-9, the J call TRBJ1-4; TRBD1 matches at 10 bases. J lost 5 bases, V lost 5 bases, and 5 bases had no gene match. Germline V gene sequence: CDR1 MNHGY, CDR2 SVAAGI. CDR3 length equals 15 residues. The CDR3 DNA is TGTGCCAGCAGTGAACCGGGACAGGGGAATGAAAAACTGTTTTTT. Its protein is CASSEPGQGNEKLFF.

The chain carries TRBV24-1 and TRBJ2-1; D may be TRBD1 or TRBD2 (5 bases each). The CDR3 extends over 11 amino acids. The V gene lost 9 bases and the J gene lost 12 bases, with 14 bases spanning the gap. From germline, CDR1 is KGHDR and CDR2 SFDVKD. The DNA of the CDR3 is TGTGCCACCGGGACCCTTAAAATGCAGTTCTTC. This sequence encodes CATGTLKMQFF.

The rearrangement joins TRBV29-1 to TRBJ2-1, with D tentatively TRBD1 (5 bases). Trimming pared 0 bases from V and 8 bases from J, leaving 11 bases between. CDR3 length: 13 residues. Germline V gene lookup returns CDR1 SQVTM and CDR2 ANQGSEA. The CDR3 here is CSVEDIRVHEQFF. CDR3 nucleotide sequence: TGCAGCGTTGAAGATATCAGGGTCCATGAGCAGTTCTTC.

V usage is TRBV5-1 and J usage is TRBJ2-5; D not certain. V shed 0 bases and J shed 7 bases, with 4 bases lying between them. This CDR3 is 11 amino acids long. Germline V CDR1 and CDR2: SGHRS, YFSETQ. In nucleotides, the CDR3 is TGCGCCAGCAGCTTGGAAAGGACCCAGTACTTC. This sequence encodes CASSLERTQYF.

This clonotype was picked up many times. This chain connects TRBV7-8 to TRBJ2-3, with D maybe TRBD1 (5 bases). CDR1 SGHVS and CDR2 FQNEAQ come from the germline V gene. Trimming removed 1 base from V and 1 base from J, with 12 bases in between. The CDR3 is 16 residues long. CDR3 coding DNA: TGTGCCAGCAGCTTAGGACAGCCCATAGGCACAGATACGCAGTATTTT. Translation gives CASSLGQPIGTDTQYF.

The chain links TRBV7-8 to TRBJ1-6; 9 bases fit TRBD1. J lost 9 bases, V lost 3 bases, and 3 bases had no gene match. CDR1 SGHVS and CDR2 FQNEAQ come from the germline V gene. The CDR3 is made up of 14 amino acids. The CDR3 here is CASSLEGQGSPLHF. The CDR3 DNA sequence: TGTGCCAGCAGCTTGGAGGGACAGGGTTCACCCCTCCACTTT.

The chain has TRBV12-3 or TRBV12-4 and TRBJ2-4, with 7 bases that match TRBD1. V lost 0 bases and J lost 0; bases outside the gene matches: 11. The CDR3 sequence is 19 residues long. CDR3 region: CASSLAGVTGSIAKNIQYF. The CDR3, as DNA: TGTGCCAGCAGTTTAGCGGGTGTGACAGGGTCCATAGCCAAAAACATTCAGTACTTC.